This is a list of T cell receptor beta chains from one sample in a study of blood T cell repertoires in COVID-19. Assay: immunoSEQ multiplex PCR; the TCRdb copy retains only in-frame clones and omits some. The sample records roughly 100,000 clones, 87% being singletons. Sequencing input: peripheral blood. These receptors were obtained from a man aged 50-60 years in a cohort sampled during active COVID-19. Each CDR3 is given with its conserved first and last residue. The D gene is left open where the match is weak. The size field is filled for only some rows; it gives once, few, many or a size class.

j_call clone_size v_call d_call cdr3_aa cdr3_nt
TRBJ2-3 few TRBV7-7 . CASSLQGGPTDTQYF TGTGCCAGCAGCTTACAGGGAGGTCCGACAGATACGCAGTATTTT
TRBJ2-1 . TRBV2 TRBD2 CASTGRLASNEQFF TGTGCCAGCACCGGGAGACTAGCGAGCAATGAGCAGTTCTTC
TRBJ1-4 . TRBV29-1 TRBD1 CSASRTGGEKLFF TGCAGCGCCAGTAGGACAGGGGGCGAAAAACTGTTTTTT
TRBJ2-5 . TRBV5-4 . CASSLTQGGAETQYF TGTGCCAGCAGCTTGACCCAAGGGGGGGCAGAGACCCAGTACTTC
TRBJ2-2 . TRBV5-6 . CASSLRQDGNTGELFF TGTGCCAGCAGCCTGAGACAGGACGGGAACACCGGGGAGCTGTTTTTT
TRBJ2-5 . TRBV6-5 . CASAIPGGTQYF TGTGCCAGCGCCATCCCCGGTGGGACCCAGTACTTC
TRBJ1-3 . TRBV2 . CASSERGGSGNTIYF TGTGCCAGCAGTGAGAGGGGGGGCTCTGGAAACACCATATATTTT
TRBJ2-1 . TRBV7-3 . CASSLSTSFDEQFF TGTGCCAGCAGCTTATCAACTAGTTTCGATGAGCAGTTCTTC
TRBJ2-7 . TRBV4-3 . CASSQGLKGDVYEQYF TGCGCCAGCAGCCAAGGGTTGAAGGGAGATGTTTACGAGCAGTACTTC
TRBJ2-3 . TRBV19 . CASTHRGGGYTDTQYF TGTGCCAGTACCCACAGGGGGGGTGGCTACACAGATACGCAGTATTTT
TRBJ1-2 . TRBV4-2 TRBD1 CASSRDREGGYTF TGTGCCAGCAGCCGAGACAGGGAAGGTGGCTACACCTTC
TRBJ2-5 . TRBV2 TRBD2 CASRASGVGVETQYF TGTGCCAGCAGGGCTAGCGGGGTCGGCGTGGAGACCCAGTACTTC
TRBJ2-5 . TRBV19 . CASSVGMGPETQYF TGTGCCAGTAGTGTCGGAATGGGGCCGGAGACCCAGTACTTC
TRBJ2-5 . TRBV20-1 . CSARGETQYF TGCAGTGCTCGGGGGGAGACCCAGTACTTC
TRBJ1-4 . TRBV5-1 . CASSLEPGGNEKLFF TGCGCCAGCAGCTTGGAGCCCGGCGGTAATGAAAAACTGTTTTTT
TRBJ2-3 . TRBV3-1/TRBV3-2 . CASSQSGPDTQYF TGTGCCAGCAGCCAAAGTGGGCCAGATACGCAGTATTTT
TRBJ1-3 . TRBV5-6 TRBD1 CASSLRRQGGGNTIYF TGTGCCAGCAGCTTACGAAGGCAGGGGGGAGGAAACACCATATATTTT
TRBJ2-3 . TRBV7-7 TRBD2 CASSLMLASGGTKAGTDTQYF TGTGCCAGCAGCTTAATGTTGGCTAGCGGGGGGACAAAGGCAGGAACAGATACGCAGTATTTT
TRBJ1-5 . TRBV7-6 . CASSLDQSQPQHF TGTGCCAGCAGCTTAGATCAGTCGCAGCCCCAGCATTTT
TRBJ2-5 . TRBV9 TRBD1 CASSQTGVHQETQYF TGTGCCAGCAGCCAGACAGGGGTACACCAAGAGACCCAGTACTTC
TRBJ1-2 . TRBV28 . CASRVRTSHGYTF TGTGCCAGCAGGGTTAGGACATCCCATGGCTACACCTTC
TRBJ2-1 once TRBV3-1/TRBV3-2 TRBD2 CASSQVGTSANEQFF TGTGCCAGCAGCCAAGTGGGGACTAGCGCTAATGAGCAGTTCTTC
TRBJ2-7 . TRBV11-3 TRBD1 CASARDSSHEQYF TGTGCCAGCGCTAGGGACAGCTCCCACGAGCAGTACTTC